The 2 T cell receptor beta chains given below trace back to one sample, sequenced in a study of cytomegalovirus exposure and HLA in healthy donors. The PCR contained 60 Vbeta and 13 Jbeta primers. Clones were read by immunoSEQ multiplex PCR, and TCRdb kept only the in-frame ones, dropping some. This sample carries tens of thousands of clones, approximately 80% of them seen once, and the ten largest clones take about 2.8%. The sample taken for sequencing was PBMCs. The receptors here all came from a woman aged 25 to 39 in good health and CMV-seronegative.

The CDR3 reads CASSKGTGSGEKLFF. The CDR3 DNA sequence: TGTGCCAGCAGCAAGGGGACAGGGTCGGGCGAAAAACTGTTTTTT. This chain joins TRBV9 and TRBJ1-4; 9 nucleotides agree with TRBD1. The CDR3 is 15 amino acids. J gave up 8 bases and V 4 bases, and 9 bases lay outside the gene matches. Germline CDR1 reads SGDLS; CDR2 reads YYNGEE.

The chain carries TRBV9 and TRBJ2-2, with 9 positions matching TRBD1. The CDR3 length is 16 residues. J was trimmed by 7 bases and V by 4 bases; bases with no gene match: 11. Per germline, CDR1 SGDLS and CDR2 YYNGEE. The CDR3 sequence: CASSPAGQGSHGELFF. Here the CDR3 DNA reads TGTGCCAGCAGCCCCGCCGGACAGGGGTCGCACGGGGAGCTGTTTTTT.